What follows are 5 T cell receptor beta chains derived from one specimen sequenced in a study of CD8+ T cells in alopecia areata. The sample's treatment: oral pan-JAK inhibitor, 5-10 mg twice daily. Extracted RNA was reverse transcribed, and the resulting cDNA served as sequencing template. Assay: immunoSEQ multiplex PCR; the TCRdb copy retains only in-frame clones and omits some. The sample lists under 130,000 clones, just over 85% occurring once. The specimen comprised CD8+ T cells sorted from blood, sampled at approximately week 30, from a patient treated with tofacitinib. The origin of the receptors is a human donor with alopecia areata.

This clone was seen a few times. This rearrangement joins TRBV29-1 to TRBJ2-3; 10 bases line up with TRBD2. Germline loops: CDR1 SQVTM, CDR2 ANQGSEA. The CDR3 sequence is 16 residues long. V shed 0 bases, J shed 2 bases, and the junction held 5 bases outside the gene matches. The CDR3 nucleotides are TGCAGCGTTGAAGATGGACTAGCGGATTTCACAGATACGCAGTATTTT. This codes for CSVEDGLADFTDTQYF.

The chain employs TRBV5-4 and TRBJ1-2; D uncertain. Trimming removed 0 bases from V and 0 bases from J, with 12 bases in between. CDR1 and CDR2 (germline): SGHNT, YYREEE (reference sequence). CDR3 length equals 16 residues. The CDR3 DNA follows: TGTGCCAGCAGCTTGGCCAGAGAAGGATCTAACTATGGCTACACCTTC. The encoded protein is CASSLAREGSNYGYTF.

This clone was seen only a few times. The gene calls are TRBV4-1 and TRBJ2-1; 8 nucleotides line up with TRBD1. This CDR3 has 15 amino acids. From germline, CDR1 is MGHRA and CDR2 YSYEKL. With V trimmed by 3 bases and J by 4 bases, 5 bases remained unmatched. The CDR3 region is CASSQPWTGYNEQFF. The CDR3 coding sequence is TGCGCCAGCAGCCAGCCCTGGACAGGGTACAATGAGCAGTTCTTC.

The chain employs TRBV7-9 and TRBJ2-5; 9 nucleotides match TRBD2. This CDR3 is 16 amino acids long. CDR1 SEHNR and CDR2 FQNEAQ come from the germline V gene (reference sequence). J was trimmed by 5 bases and V by 2 bases; bases with no gene match: 9. The CDR3 sequence is CASSLRQAGGGETQYF. In nucleotides, the CDR3 is TGTGCCAGCAGCTTACGGCAAGCGGGAGGCGGGGAGACCCAGTACTTC.

The chain has TRBV7-9 and TRBJ2-7; 7 bases line up with TRBD1. CDR1 and CDR2 (germline): SEHNR, FQNEAQ (reference sequence). The CDR3 is 14 residues long. Trimming at V came to 4 bases and at J to 3 bases, leaving 6 bases not matched to a gene. CDR3 loop: CASSSGQTFYEQYF. In nucleotides, the CDR3 is TGTGCCAGCAGCTCGGGACAGACGTTCTACGAGCAGTACTTC.